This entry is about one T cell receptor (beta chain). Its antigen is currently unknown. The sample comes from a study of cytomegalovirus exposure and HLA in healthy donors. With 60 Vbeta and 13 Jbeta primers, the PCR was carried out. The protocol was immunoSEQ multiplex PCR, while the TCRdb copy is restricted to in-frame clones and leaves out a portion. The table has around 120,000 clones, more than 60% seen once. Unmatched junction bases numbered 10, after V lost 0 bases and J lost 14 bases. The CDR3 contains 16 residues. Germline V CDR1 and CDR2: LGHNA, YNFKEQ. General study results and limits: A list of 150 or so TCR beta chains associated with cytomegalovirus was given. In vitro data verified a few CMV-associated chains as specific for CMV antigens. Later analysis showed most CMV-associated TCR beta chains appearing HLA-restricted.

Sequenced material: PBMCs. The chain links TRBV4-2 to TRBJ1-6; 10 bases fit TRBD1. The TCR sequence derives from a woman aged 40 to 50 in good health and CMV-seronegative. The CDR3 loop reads CASSQEGQGLGGSLHF. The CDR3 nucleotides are TGTGCCAGCAGCCAAGAGGGACAGGGGCTGGGGGGGTCCCTCCACTTT.